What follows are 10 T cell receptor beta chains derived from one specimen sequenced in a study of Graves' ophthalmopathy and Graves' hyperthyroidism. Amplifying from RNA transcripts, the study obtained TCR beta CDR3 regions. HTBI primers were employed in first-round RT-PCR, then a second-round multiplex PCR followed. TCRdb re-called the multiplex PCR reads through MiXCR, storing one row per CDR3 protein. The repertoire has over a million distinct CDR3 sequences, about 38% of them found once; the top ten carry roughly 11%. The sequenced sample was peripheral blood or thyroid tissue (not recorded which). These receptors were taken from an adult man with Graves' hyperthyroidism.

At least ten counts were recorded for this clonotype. CDR3 bases: TGCAGCGTGGAGCTCGTGGAGACCCAGTACTTC. This encodes CSVELVETQYF. The gene calls are TRBV29-1 and TRBJ2-5; no firm D call. Germline CDR1 reads SQVTM; CDR2 reads ANQGSEA. The CDR3 sequence is 11 residues long. Trimming left V 6 bases short and J 5 bases short, with 10 bases between.

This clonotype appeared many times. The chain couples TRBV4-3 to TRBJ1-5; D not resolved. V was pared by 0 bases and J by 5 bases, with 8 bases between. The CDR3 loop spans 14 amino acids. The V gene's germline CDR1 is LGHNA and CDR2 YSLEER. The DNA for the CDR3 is TGCGCCAGCAGCCAAGATAACGACGATCAGCCCCAGCATTTT. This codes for CASSQDNDDQPQHF.

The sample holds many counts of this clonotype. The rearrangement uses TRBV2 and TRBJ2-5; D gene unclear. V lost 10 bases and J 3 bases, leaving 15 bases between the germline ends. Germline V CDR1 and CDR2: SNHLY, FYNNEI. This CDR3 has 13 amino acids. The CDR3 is CATSWAVKETQYF. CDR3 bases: TGTGCCACTTCCTGGGCGGTGAAAGAGACCCAGTACTTC.

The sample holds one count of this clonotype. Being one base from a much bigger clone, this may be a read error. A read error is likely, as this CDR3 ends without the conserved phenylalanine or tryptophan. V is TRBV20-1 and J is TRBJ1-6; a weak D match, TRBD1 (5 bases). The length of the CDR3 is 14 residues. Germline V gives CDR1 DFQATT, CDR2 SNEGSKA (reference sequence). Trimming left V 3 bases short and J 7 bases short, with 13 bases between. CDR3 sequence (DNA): TGCAGTGCTAGTGACGCCAGGGAGAATTCACCCCTCCACTCT. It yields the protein CSASDARENSPLHS.

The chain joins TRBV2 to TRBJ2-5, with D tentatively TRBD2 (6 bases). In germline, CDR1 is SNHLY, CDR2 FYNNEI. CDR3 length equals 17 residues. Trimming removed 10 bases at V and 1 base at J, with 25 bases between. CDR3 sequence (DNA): TGTGCCACCAGCAGTAGGGGAACCGGGGGATTCCAAGAGACCCAGTACTTC. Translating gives CATSSRGTGGFQETQYF.

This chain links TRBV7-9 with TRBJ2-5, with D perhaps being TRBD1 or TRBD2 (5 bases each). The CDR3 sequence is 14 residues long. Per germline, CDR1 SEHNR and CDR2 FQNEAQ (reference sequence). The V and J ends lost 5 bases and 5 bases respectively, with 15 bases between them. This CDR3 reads CASSPEGRGETQYF. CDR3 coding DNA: TGTGCCAGCAGCCCAGAGGGGCGAGGGGAGACCCAGTACTTC.

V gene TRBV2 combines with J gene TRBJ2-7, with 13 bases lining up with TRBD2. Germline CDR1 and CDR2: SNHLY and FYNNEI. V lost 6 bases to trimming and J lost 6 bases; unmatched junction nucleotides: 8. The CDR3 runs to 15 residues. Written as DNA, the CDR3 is TGTGCCAGCAGGCCGGGTACTAGCGGGAGGGCCGAGCAGTACTTC. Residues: CASRPGTSGRAEQYF. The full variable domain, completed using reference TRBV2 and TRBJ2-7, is EPEVTQTPSHQVTQMGQEVILRCVPISNHLYFYWYRQILGQKVEFLVSFYNNEISEKSEIFDDQFSVERPDGSNFTLKIRSTKLEDSAMYFCASRPGTSGRAEQYFGPGTRLTVT.

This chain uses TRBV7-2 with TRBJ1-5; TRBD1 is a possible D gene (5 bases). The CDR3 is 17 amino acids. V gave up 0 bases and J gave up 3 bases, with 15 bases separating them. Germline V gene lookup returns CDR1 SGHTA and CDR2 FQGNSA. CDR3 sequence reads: CASSLARGVGLNQPQHF. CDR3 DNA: TGTGCCAGCAGCTTAGCTCGGGGGGTGGGACTCAATCAGCCCCAGCATTTT.

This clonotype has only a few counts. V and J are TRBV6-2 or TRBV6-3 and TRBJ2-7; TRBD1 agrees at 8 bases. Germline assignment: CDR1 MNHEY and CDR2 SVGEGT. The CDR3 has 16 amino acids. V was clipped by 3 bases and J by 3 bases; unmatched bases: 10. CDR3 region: CASSYRGTGGIYEQYF. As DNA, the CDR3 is TGTGCCAGCAGTTATCGGGGGACAGGCGGAATCTACGAGCAGTACTTC.

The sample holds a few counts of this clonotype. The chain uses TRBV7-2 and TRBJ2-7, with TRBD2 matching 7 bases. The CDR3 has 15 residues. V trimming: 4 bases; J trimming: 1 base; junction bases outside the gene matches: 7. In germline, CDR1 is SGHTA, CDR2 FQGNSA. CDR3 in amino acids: CASSSLAPFSYEQYF. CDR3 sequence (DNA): TGTGCCAGCAGCTCACTAGCGCCGTTTTCCTACGAGCAGTACTTC. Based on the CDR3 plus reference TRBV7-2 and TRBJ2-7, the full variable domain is GAGVSQSPSNKVTEKGKDVELRCDPISGHTALYWYRQSLGQGLEFLIYFQGNSAPDKSGLPSDRFSAERTGGSVSTLTIQRTQQEDSAVYLCASSSLAPFSYEQYFGPGTRLTVT.